This T cell receptor (beta chain) was obtained from a study of pediatric ulcerative colitis. Some clones are missing from TCRdb's copy, which holds only in-frame ones; the method was immunoSEQ multiplex PCR. This table has about 36,000 clones, 55% to 85% appearing once. The rectum was sampled with one to two pinch biopsies at colonoscopy. Deletions cut 3 bases from V and 5 bases from J, with 10 bases between. The CDR3 totals 13 residues. The V gene's germline CDR1 is SNHLY and CDR2 FYNNEI. Specimen: gut tissue. The rearrangement links TRBV2 to TRBJ2-5, with unresolved D. The receptor was isolated from a boy younger than 18 with moderate ulcerative colitis. In nucleotides, the CDR3 is TGTGCCAGCAGTGAGAGGCTCGTGGAGACCCAGTACTTC. Residues: CASSERLVETQYF.